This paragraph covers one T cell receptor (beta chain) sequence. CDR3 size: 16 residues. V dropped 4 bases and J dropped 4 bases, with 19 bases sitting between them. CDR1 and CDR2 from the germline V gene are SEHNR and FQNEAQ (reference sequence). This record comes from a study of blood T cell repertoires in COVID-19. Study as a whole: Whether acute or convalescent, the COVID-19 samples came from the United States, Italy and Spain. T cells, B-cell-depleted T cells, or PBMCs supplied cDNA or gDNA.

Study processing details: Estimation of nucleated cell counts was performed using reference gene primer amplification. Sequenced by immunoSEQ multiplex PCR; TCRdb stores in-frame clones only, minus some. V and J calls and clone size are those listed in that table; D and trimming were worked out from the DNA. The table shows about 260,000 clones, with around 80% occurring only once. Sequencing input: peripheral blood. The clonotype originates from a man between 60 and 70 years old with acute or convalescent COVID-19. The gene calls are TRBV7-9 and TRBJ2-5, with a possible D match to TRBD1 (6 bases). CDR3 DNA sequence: TGTGCCAGCAGCTCAAACCCAATACAGGGTCGAGAGACCCAGTACTTC. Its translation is CASSSNPIQGRETQYF.